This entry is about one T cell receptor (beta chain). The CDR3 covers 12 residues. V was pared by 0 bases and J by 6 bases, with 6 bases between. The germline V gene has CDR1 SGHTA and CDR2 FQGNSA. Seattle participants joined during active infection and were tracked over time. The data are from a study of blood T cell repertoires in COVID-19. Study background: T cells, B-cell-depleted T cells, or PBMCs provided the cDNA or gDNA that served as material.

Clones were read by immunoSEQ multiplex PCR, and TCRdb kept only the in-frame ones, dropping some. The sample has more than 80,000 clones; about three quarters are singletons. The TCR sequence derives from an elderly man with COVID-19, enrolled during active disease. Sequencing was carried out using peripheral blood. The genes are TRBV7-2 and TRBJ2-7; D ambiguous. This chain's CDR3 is CASSLARFEQYF. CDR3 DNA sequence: TGTGCCAGCAGCTTAGCGCGCTTCGAGCAGTACTTC.